This is a list of T cell receptor beta chains from one sample in a study of blood T cell repertoires in COVID-19. Clones were read by immunoSEQ multiplex PCR, and TCRdb kept only the in-frame ones, dropping some. In the table there are roughly 200,000 clones, more than 65% of which are singletons. The sequencing input was peripheral blood. The receptor set was obtained from a man aged 50 to 60 with active or convalescent COVID-19. The CDR3 runs from the conserved cysteine through the conserved F or W. D genes are given only for firm matches. The size of a clone is reported for some rows only, either as once, few or many, or as a class for expanded clones.

>TRBJ2-3|TRBV4-2|TRBD2|-
CASSQGPASGGVTDTQYF
TGTGCCAGCAGCCAAGGTCCGGCTAGCGGGGGGGTCACAGATACGCAGTATTTT
>TRBJ2-1|TRBV4-2|TRBD1|-
CASSQLPGQGVNEQFF
TGTGCCAGCAGCCAGCTCCCGGGACAGGGGGTGAATGAGCAGTTCTTC
>TRBJ1-5|TRBV7-9|-|-
CASSLGGEQPQHF
TGTGCCAGCAGCTTAGGGGGCGAACAGCCCCAGCATTTT
>TRBJ1-1|TRBV5-4|-|-
CASSLAGRRNTEAFF
TGTGCCAGCAGCTTGGCTGGGAGGAGGAACACTGAAGCTTTCTTT
>TRBJ2-4|TRBV28|TRBD2|-
CASSFLGRDIQYF
TGTGCCAGCAGTTTTCTGGGGAGGGACATTCAGTACTTC
>TRBJ1-5|TRBV14|TRBD1|-
CASSPDRGLNNQPQHF
TGTGCCAGCAGCCCCGACAGGGGGCTCAACAATCAGCCCCAGCATTTT
>TRBJ2-7|TRBV29-1|-|-
CSVEVGGEQYF
TGCAGCGTTGAGGTGGGGGGCGAGCAGTACTTC
>TRBJ2-2|TRBV2|-|-
CASRERGLVTGELFF
TGTGCCAGCAGGGAGAGAGGGTTGGTCACCGGGGAGCTGTTTTTT
>TRBJ1-2|TRBV9|TRBD1|-
CASSPQQGAWGGYTF
TGTGCCAGCAGCCCCCAACAGGGGGCGTGGGGTGGCTACACCTTC
>TRBJ1-2|TRBV7-9|TRBD1|-
CASSPPTGDNYGYTF
TGTGCCAGCAGCCCCCCGACAGGGGACAACTATGGCTACACCTTC
>TRBJ1-1|TRBV19|TRBD1|-
CASSSDRDMTEAFF
TGTGCCAGTAGTTCGGACAGGGACATGACTGAAGCTTTCTTT
>TRBJ2-5|TRBV28|TRBD2|-
CASSLRTSGGGTQYF
TGTGCCAGCAGTTTACGGACTAGCGGGGGTGGGACCCAGTACTTC
>TRBJ2-1|TRBV19|TRBD1|-
CASTFRDRANNEQFF
TGTGCCAGTACATTCAGGGACAGGGCAAACAATGAGCAGTTCTTC
>TRBJ2-2|TRBV19|TRBD2|-
CASSILPGLAGGRTGELFF
TGTGCCAGTAGTATCCTCCCGGGACTAGCGGGGGGGCGCACCGGGGAGCTGTTTTTT
>TRBJ2-3|TRBV4-3|-|few
CASSQGVGVRTDTQYF
TGCGCCAGCAGCCAAGGGGTTGGTGTGAGGACAGATACGCAGTATTTT
>TRBJ2-2|TRBV20-1|TRBD1|-
CSASQGAGWNGELFF
TGCAGTGCTAGTCAGGGGGCAGGTTGGAACGGGGAGCTGTTTTTT
>TRBJ2-1|TRBV4-2|TRBD2|-
CASSQEHPGTSGADEQFF
TGTGCCAGCAGCCAGGAACACCCCGGGACTAGCGGGGCCGATGAGCAGTTCTTC
>TRBJ2-1|TRBV6-5|TRBD1|once
CASSLDRGLYNEQFF
TGTGCCAGCAGCCTGGACAGGGGGCTGTACAATGAGCAGTTCTTC
>TRBJ1-5|TRBV15|-|-
CATSFTSGGRSNQPQHF
TGTGCCACCAGCTTTACGTCGGGGGGCCGGAGCAATCAGCCCCAGCATTTT
>TRBJ2-7|TRBV20-1|-|many
CSASTRGEQYF
TGCAGTGCTAGTACCAGGGGCGAGCAGTACTTC
>TRBJ1-2|TRBV7-2|-|-
CASSPFPGNGYTF
TGTGCCAGCAGCCCCTTCCCGGGTAATGGCTACACCTTC
>TRBJ1-1|TRBV21-1|-|-
CASSPMGPGRDTEAFF
TGTGCCAGCAGCCCAATGGGGCCAGGTAGGGACACTGAAGCTTTCTTT
>TRBJ1-2|TRBV6-6|-|-
CASTMGGIYGYTF
TGTGCCAGCACCATGGGGGGGATCTATGGCTACACCTTC
>TRBJ1-2|TRBV28|-|-
CASSPQRNYGYTF
TGTGCCAGCAGCCCTCAGCGTAACTATGGCTACACCTTC
>TRBJ2-7|TRBV15|TRBD1|-
CATSRGPQGYEQYF
TGTGCCACCAGCAGAGGTCCACAGGGGTACGAGCAGTACTTC
>TRBJ2-5|TRBV2|TRBD2|-
CASSDLLAGGKETQYF
TGTGCCAGCAGTGATCTTCTAGCGGGGGGGAAAGAGACCCAGTACTTC
>TRBJ2-7|TRBV19|TRBD1|-
CASSISRQGIYEQYF
TGTGCCAGTAGTATCTCGAGACAGGGGATCTACGAGCAGTACTTC
>TRBJ2-7|TRBV7-2|-|-
CASSLAVDTSYEQYF
TGTGCCAGCAGCTTAGCAGTGGACACTTCCTACGAGCAGTACTTC
>TRBJ2-7|TRBV7-2|-|-
CASSVSGPSYEQYF
TGTGCCAGCAGCGTTAGCGGTCCCTCCTACGAGCAGTACTTC
>TRBJ1-4|TRBV6-2/TRBV6-3|TRBD1|-
CASSKQGLGKKLFF
TGTGCCAGCAGTAAACAGGGGCTGGGGAAAAAACTGTTTTTT
>TRBJ1-5|TRBV7-8|TRBD1|-
CASSPDRGNNQPQHF
TGTGCCAGCAGCCCTGACAGGGGGAACAATCAGCCCCAGCATTTT
>TRBJ2-2|TRBV19|TRBD2|-
CASSIDLGLAGGNTGELFF
TGTGCCAGTAGTATAGATTTGGGACTAGCGGGGGGTAACACCGGGGAGCTGTTTTTT
>TRBJ1-1|TRBV29-1|-|-
CSVAAGAWTEAFF
TGCAGCGTTGCGGCGGGGGCTTGGACTGAAGCTTTCTTT
>TRBJ2-3|TRBV5-1|TRBD2|-
CASSYSLAGATDTQYF
TGCGCCAGCAGCTATTCCCTAGCGGGGGCCACAGATACGCAGTATTTT
>TRBJ2-3|TRBV24-1|-|few
CATSGNRHSTDTQYF
TGTGCCACCAGTGGTAACAGGCATAGCACAGATACGCAGTATTTT
>TRBJ1-1|TRBV4-2|-|-
CASSQDLAGGGRVTEAFF
TGTGCCAGCAGCCAAGATTTGGCAGGCGGGGGGAGGGTCACTGAAGCTTTCTTT